Sequencing of this T cell receptor beta chain was carried out in a study of CD8 T cells in ankylosing spondylitis. This clonotype has a count of ten or more. The antigen is undetermined. Researchers built TCR beta libraries using quantitative 5'-RACE with molecular barcodes. TCRdb re-called the 5' RACE reads through MiXCR, storing one row per CDR3 protein. Seen here are fewer than 550,000 distinct CDR3 sequences, roughly 5.2% observed once, and the top ten hold 3% to 4.5%. Study-level points and caveats: Blood of patients with ankylosing spondylitis appeared to be characterized by a TCR beta motif of 8 or 9 highly homologous variants.

This TCR came from a male donor with ankylosing spondylitis. What was sequenced was blood, either unsorted or a sorted T cell fraction (not recorded which).

CDR3 coding DNA: TGTGCCAGCAGCTGGGACAGCATGAACACTGAAGCTTTCTTT. This encodes CASSWDSMNTEAFF. The rearrangement links TRBV7-2 to TRBJ1-1; 7 nucleotides line up with TRBD1. V lost 4 bases to trimming and J lost 0 bases; unmatched junction nucleotides: 2. The length of the CDR3 is 14 residues. Germline V gene data show CDR1 as SGHTA and CDR2 as FQGNSA.